The sequence of this T cell receptor beta chain was determined in a study of OX40 agonist ivuxolimab in advanced cancers. Concerning this clone itself: As yet, its antigen is unknown.

Profiled with immunoSEQ multiplex PCR; TCRdb holds only in-frame clones, not every one. The data hold tens of thousands of clones, with 92% observed a single time. Study-wide findings and caveats: Researchers did not establish what antigens the expanded peripheral T cells target. Certain nonresponders additionally had low normalized T-cell clonal expansion. On average, CD8+ T cells showed a greater number of expanded clones than CD4+. In the 0.1 to 3.0 mg/kg range, CD4+ and CD8+ blood T cells had expanded clonally by week 6.

Sequenced here: CD4+ or CD8+ T cells sorted from blood, sampled in a trial of the OX40 agonist ivuxolimab. This receptor was identified in an adult with an advanced solid tumor such as melanoma, head and neck, liver or kidney cancer.

CDR3 amino acids: CASSPRDLAYEQYF. The CDR3 DNA reads TGCGCCAGCAGCCCCCGGGACTTAGCCTACGAGCAGTACTTC. The chain couples TRBV5-1 to TRBJ2-7; the D gene is possibly TRBD2 (6 bases). The CDR3 covers 14 residues. V dropped 4 bases and J dropped 2 bases, with 13 bases sitting between them. Looked up from germline, CDR1 is SGHRS and CDR2 is YFSETQ.